This T cell receptor beta chain was captured in a study of cytomegalovirus exposure and HLA in healthy donors. It was with 60 Vbeta and 13 Jbeta primers that the PCR ran. The table came from immunoSEQ multiplex PCR; TCRdb's copy has only in-frame clones and leaves some out. The sample has under 250,000 clones, over 75% seen once. Germline V CDR1 and CDR2: MNHNS, SASEGT. The CDR3 length is 14 residues. V was shortened by 2 bases and J by 3 bases, with 11 bases between the two germline ends. The receptor was derived from a boy aged 5-17 years in good health and CMV-seronegative. V and J are TRBV6-1 and TRBJ2-7; D possibly corresponds to TRBD1 (6 bases). Source material: PBMCs. CDR3 in DNA: TGTGCCAGCAGTGAATATAGAGGGGGCTACGAGCAGTACTTC. Translation gives CASSEYRGGYEQYF.